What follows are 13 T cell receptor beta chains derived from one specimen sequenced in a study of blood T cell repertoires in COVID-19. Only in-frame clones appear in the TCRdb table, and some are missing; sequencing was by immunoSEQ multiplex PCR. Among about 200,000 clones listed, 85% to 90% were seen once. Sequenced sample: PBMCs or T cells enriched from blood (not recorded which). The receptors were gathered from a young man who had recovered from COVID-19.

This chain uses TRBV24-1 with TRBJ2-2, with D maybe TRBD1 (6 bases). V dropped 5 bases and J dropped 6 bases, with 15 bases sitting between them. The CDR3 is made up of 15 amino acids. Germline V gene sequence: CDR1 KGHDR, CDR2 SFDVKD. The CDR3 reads CATSGVLQGSGELFF. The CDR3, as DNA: TGTGCCACCAGTGGTGTTTTACAGGGCTCCGGGGAGCTGTTTTTT.

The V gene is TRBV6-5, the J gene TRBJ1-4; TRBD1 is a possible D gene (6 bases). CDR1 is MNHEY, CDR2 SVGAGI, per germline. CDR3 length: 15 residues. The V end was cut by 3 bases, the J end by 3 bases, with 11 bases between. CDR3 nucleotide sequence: TGTGCCAGCAGTTATAGCCAGGGGTCTAATGAAAAACTGTTTTTT. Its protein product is CASSYSQGSNEKLFF.

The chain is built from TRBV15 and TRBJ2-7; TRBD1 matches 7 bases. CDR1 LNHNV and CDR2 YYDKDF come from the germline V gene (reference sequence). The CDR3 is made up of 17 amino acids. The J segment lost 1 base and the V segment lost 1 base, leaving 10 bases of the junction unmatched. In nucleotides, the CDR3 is TGTGCCACCAGCAGAGCCCGATCCGCGACAGGGTCCTACGAGCAGTACTTC. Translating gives CATSRARSATGSYEQYF.

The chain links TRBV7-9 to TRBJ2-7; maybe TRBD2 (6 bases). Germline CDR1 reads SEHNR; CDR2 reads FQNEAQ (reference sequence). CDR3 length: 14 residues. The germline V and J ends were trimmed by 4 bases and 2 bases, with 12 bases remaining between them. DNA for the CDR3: TGTGCCAGCAGCTCTGGGGACTTCCCCTACGAGCAGTACTTC. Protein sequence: CASSSGDFPYEQYF.

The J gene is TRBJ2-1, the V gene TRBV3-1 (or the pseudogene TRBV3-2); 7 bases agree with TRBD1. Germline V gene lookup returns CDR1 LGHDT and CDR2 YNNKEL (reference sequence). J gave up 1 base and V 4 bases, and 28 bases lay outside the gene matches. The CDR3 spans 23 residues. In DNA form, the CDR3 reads TGTGCCAGCAGCCGAAGGGTCCCTTCCTTCACAGGGGCCCCCCCAATGTCCTACAATGAGCAGTTCTTC. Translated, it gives CASSRRVPSFTGAPPMSYNEQFF.

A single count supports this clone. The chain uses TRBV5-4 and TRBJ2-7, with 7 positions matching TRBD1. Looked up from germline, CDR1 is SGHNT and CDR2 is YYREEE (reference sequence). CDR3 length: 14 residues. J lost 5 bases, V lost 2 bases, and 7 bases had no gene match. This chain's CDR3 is CASSLRGGMDEQYF. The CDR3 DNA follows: TGTGCCAGCAGCTTACGAGGGGGCATGGACGAGCAGTACTTC.

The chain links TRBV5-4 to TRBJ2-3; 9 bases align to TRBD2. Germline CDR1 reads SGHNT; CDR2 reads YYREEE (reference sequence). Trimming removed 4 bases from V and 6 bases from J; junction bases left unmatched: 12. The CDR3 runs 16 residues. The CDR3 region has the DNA TGTGCCAGCAGCCCTGGGACTAGCCATATTAAGGATACGCAGTATTTT. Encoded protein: CASSPGTSHIKDTQYF.

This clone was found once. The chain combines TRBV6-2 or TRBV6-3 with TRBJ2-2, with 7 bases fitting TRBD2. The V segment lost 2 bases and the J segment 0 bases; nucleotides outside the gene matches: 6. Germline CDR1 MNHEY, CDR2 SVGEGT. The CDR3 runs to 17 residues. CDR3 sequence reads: CASSYGPREANTGELFF. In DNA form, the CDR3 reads TGTGCCAGCAGTTACGGCCCTCGGGAGGCGAACACCGGGGAGCTGTTTTTT.

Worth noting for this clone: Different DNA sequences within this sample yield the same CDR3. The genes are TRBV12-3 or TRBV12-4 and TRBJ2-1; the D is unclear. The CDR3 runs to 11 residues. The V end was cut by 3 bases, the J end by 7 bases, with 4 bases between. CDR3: CASSFGNEQFF. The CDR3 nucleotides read TGTGCCAGCAGTTTCGGTAATGAGCAGTTCTTC.

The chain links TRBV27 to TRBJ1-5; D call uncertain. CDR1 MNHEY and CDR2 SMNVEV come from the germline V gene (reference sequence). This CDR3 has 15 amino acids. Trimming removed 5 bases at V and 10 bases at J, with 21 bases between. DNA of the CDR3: TGTGCCAGCAGTAACGGACGGGGAATCCTTGGCCCCCAGCATTTT. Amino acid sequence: CASSNGRGILGPQHF.

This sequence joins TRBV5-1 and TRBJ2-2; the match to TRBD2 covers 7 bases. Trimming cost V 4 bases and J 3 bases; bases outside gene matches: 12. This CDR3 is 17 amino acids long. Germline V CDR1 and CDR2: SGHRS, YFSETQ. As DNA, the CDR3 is TGCGCCAGCAGCAAAAACGTCGGGACTAAAGACACCGGGGAGCTGTTTTTT. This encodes CASSKNVGTKDTGELFF.

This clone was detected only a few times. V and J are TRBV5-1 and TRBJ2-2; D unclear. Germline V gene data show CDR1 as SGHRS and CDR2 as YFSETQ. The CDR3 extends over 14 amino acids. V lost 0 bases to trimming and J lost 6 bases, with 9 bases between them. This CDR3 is CASSLALGAGELFF. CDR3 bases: TGCGCCAGCAGCTTGGCCTTGGGCGCCGGGGAGCTGTTTTTT.

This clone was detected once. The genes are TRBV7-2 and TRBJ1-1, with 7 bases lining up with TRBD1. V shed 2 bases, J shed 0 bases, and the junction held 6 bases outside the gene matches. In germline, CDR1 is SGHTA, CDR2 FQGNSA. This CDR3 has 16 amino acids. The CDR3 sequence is CASSLSWTGMNTEAFF. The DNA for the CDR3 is TGTGCCAGCAGCTTATCCTGGACAGGCATGAACACTGAAGCTTTCTTT.